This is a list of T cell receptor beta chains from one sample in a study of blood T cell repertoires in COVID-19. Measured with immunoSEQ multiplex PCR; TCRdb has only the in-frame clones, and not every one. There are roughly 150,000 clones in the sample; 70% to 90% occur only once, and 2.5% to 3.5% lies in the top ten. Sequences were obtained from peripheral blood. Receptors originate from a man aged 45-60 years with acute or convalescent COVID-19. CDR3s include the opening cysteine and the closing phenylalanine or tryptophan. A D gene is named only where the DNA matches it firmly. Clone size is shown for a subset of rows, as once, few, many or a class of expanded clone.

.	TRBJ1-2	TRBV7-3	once	CASSPQGQANYGYTF	TGTGCCAGCAGCCCACAGGGACAAGCTAACTATGGCTACACCTTC
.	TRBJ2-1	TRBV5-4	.	CASSLDSTRVGEQFF	TGTGCCAGCAGCTTGGATTCTACTAGGGTGGGTGAGCAGTTCTTC
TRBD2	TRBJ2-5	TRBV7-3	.	CASSLRGAGQETQYF	TGTGCCAGCAGCTTAAGGGGAGCGGGGCAAGAGACCCAGTACTTC
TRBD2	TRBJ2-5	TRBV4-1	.	CASSPTGGRWETQYF	TGCGCCAGCAGCCCAACGGGCGGGAGGTGGGAGACCCAGTACTTC
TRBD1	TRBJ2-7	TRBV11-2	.	CASSLYRGPYEQYF	TGTGCCAGCAGCCTGTACAGGGGTCCATACGAGCAGTACTTC
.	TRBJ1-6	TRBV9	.	CASRVGSSYNSPLHF	TGTGCCAGCAGGGTGGGGAGCTCCTATAATTCACCCCTCCACTTT
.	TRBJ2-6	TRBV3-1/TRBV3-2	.	CASSQAGRGSGANVLTF	TGTGCCAGCAGCCAAGCGGGCAGGGGCTCTGGGGCCAACGTCCTGACTTTC
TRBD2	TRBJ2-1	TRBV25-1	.	CATGGTSGTTYNEQFF	TGTGCTACCGGCGGGACTAGCGGGACCACCTACAATGAGCAGTTCTTC
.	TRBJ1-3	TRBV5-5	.	CASSLDPGGSGNTIYF	TGTGCCAGCAGCTTGGATCCGGGAGGATCTGGAAACACCATATATTTT
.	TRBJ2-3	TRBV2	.	CASSESGRTDTQYF	TGTGCCAGCAGTGAATCAGGGCGCACAGATACGCAGTATTTT
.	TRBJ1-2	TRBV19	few	CASSIRQPNYGYTF	TGTGCCAGTAGTATACGACAGCCCAACTATGGCTACACCTTC
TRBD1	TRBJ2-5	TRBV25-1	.	CASSEWGQGRETQYF	TGTGCCAGCAGTGAATGGGGACAGGGAAGGGAGACCCAGTACTTC
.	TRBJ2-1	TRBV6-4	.	CASSDSNSLNEQFF	TGTGCCAGCAGTGACTCGAATAGTCTGAATGAGCAGTTCTTC
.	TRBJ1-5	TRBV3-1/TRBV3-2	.	CASSHSGDGKPQHF	TGTGCCAGCAGCCACTCAGGGGATGGGAAGCCCCAGCATTTT
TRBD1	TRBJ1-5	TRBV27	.	CASRKTGRGISNQPQHF	TGTGCCAGCAGGAAGACAGGGCGAGGGATTAGCAATCAGCCCCAGCATTTT
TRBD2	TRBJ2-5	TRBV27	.	CASSLGGGLQETQYF	TGTGCCAGCAGTTTGGGCGGGGGACTCCAAGAGACCCAGTACTTC
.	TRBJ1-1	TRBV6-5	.	CASSSPAGTEAFF	TGTGCCAGCAGTTCGCCGGCAGGCACTGAAGCTTTCTTT